The present TCR beta chain was sequenced within a study of blood T cell repertoires in COVID-19. In the study overall: COVID-19 samples from acute and convalescent phases originated in the United States, Italy and Spain. From T cells, B-cell-depleted T cells, or PBMCs came the material, which was cDNA or gDNA.

Original processing notes: Amplified reference gene primers provided the basis for estimating nucleated cell counts. Clones were read by immunoSEQ multiplex PCR, and TCRdb kept only the in-frame ones, dropping some. V, J and clone size derive from that table, while D and trimming were established from the DNA sequence. Of approximately 230,000 clones in the sample, approximately 86% are singletons; the top ten hold 4.5% to 6%. Germline CDR1 reads SGHRS; CDR2 reads YFSETQ. Trimming took off 5 bases at V and 1 base at J, with 14 bases between the two ends. The CDR3 runs 15 residues. Sequencing was carried out using peripheral blood. V gene TRBV5-1 combines with J gene TRBJ2-3; no clear D gene. This sequence originates from a woman aged 80 or over with active or convalescent COVID-19. CDR3 nucleotides: TGCGCCAGCAGGCTGCGTTCAGAGGGCACAGATACGCAGTATTTT. This sequence encodes CASRLRSEGTDTQYF.